These 21 T cell receptor beta chains were all obtained from the same sample, sequenced in a study of T cell responses to AZD1222 COVID-19 vaccine. Sequencing used immunoSEQ multiplex PCR; TCRdb keeps in-frame clones, though not all of them. This sample has 100,000 to 150,000 clones; approximately 83% occur once, and the top ten carry about 8.5%. The source material was peripheral blood, sampled on day 0 of AZD1222 vaccination. The receptor set was obtained from an adult in good health.

The chain employs TRBV12-3 or TRBV12-4 and TRBJ1-1, with 8 positions matching TRBD1. The CDR3 is 13 amino acids. The trim removed 10 bases at V and 4 bases at J, leaving 8 bases unmatched. The CDR3 spells CAITQGASTEAFF. CDR3 coding DNA: TGTGCCATTACCCAGGGGGCGTCCACTGAAGCTTTCTTT.

The chain employs TRBV5-1 and TRBJ2-1, with TRBD1 as a possible D gene (6 bases). This CDR3 has 15 amino acids. Trimming took 4 bases from V and 2 from J, leaving 13 bases between them. Germline V gives CDR1 SGHRS, CDR2 YFSETQ. As DNA, the CDR3 is TGCGCCAGCAGCACCACAGGGCCTCCCTACAATGAGCAGTTCTTC. Amino acid sequence: CASSTTGPPYNEQFF.

The chain joins TRBV5-1 to TRBJ2-1, with TRBD1 identical over 10 bases. This CDR3 has 14 amino acids. The germline gives CDR1 SGHRS, CDR2 YFSETQ. V was clipped by 4 bases and J by 8 bases; unmatched bases: 6. The CDR3 here is CASSPGDRGDEQFF. In nucleotides, the CDR3 is TGCGCCAGCAGCCCGGGGGACAGGGGTGATGAGCAGTTCTTC.

The chain combines TRBV7-8 with TRBJ2-7; D is ambiguous. V was clipped by 1 base and J by 3 bases, with 16 bases between them. This CDR3 has 16 amino acids. Germline V lookup: CDR1 SGHVS, CDR2 FQNEAQ. The CDR3 bases are TGTGCCAGCAGCTTAGTTCGGGCGGTCGGGTTCTACGAGCAGTACTTC. Translation gives CASSLVRAVGFYEQYF.

The J gene is TRBJ2-7, the V gene TRBV30; unclear D gene. The CDR3 has 11 residues. The ends were cut back, 5 bases at V and 0 bases at J, with 5 bases in the middle. The V gene's germline CDR1 is GTSNPN and CDR2 SVGIG (reference sequence). CDR3 bases: TGTGCCTGGGTTCTCTCCTACGAGCAGTACTTC. Its protein is CAWVLSYEQYF.

This clone was seen a few times. The rearrangement joins TRBV27 to TRBJ2-7, with D possibly TRBD2 on 5 matching bases. The germline V and J ends were trimmed by 9 bases and 7 bases, with 16 bases remaining between them. Germline V lookup: CDR1 MNHEY, CDR2 SMNVEV (reference sequence). This CDR3 is built from 12 residues. The CDR3 sequence is CARRTPEREQYF. CDR3 bases: TGTGCCAGGAGGACTCCTGAAAGAGAGCAGTACTTC.

This chain uses TRBV6-4 with TRBJ1-4; 9 bases align to TRBD1. The CDR3 covers 17 residues. Germline CDR1 reads MRHNA; CDR2 reads SNTAGT. Trimming removed 4 bases from V and 7 bases from J; junction bases left unmatched: 13. The CDR3 sequence: CASSVQQGALFTEKLFF. The CDR3 nucleotides are TGTGCCAGCAGTGTCCAACAGGGGGCGTTGTTCACTGAAAAACTGTTTTTT.

This sequence joins TRBV5-1 and TRBJ1-1; the D gene is possibly TRBD1 (6 bases). Per germline, CDR1 SGHRS and CDR2 YFSETQ. The length of the CDR3 is 13 residues. V lost 4 bases and J lost 7, with 14 bases in between. This CDR3 reads CASSDRNSYEAFF. The DNA for the CDR3 is TGCGCCAGCAGCGACAGGAATAGCTATGAAGCTTTCTTT.

This chain links TRBV6-4 with TRBJ1-5, with 8 bases aligning to TRBD1. The J segment lost 1 base and the V segment lost 3 bases, leaving 5 bases of the junction unmatched. This CDR3 spans 16 amino acids. Germline V lookup: CDR1 MRHNA, CDR2 SNTAGT. In DNA, the CDR3 is TGTGCCAGCAGTGAAGACAGGGGACGGAGCAATCAGCCCCAGCATTTT. Translated, it gives CASSEDRGRSNQPQHF.

This clone occurred once. This chain connects TRBV6-2 or TRBV6-3 to TRBJ2-7; TRBD2 agrees at 8 bases. Trimming removed 6 bases from V and 2 bases from J; junction bases left unmatched: 6. The CDR3 runs to 14 residues. CDR1 MNHEY and CDR2 SVGEGT come from the germline V gene. The CDR3 nucleotides are TGTGCCAGCAGCCGCGGGGGGAAAGCCTACGAGCAGTACTTC. This sequence encodes CASSRGGKAYEQYF.

The chain couples TRBV12-3 or TRBV12-4 to TRBJ2-7, with D unclear. This CDR3 contains 11 residues. With 6 bases removed from V and 4 bases from J, the gap between germline ends came to 7 bases. The CDR3 DNA reads TGTGCCAGCAGAAATCGATACGAGCAGTACTTC. As protein: CASRNRYEQYF.

A note on this clone: The junction does not match germline at one end; this may be a read error. CDR3 amino acids: CVSSIQMNTEAFF. The CDR3 DNA reads TGTGTCAGCAGCATACAGATGAACACTGAAGCTTTCTTT. This chain links TRBV7-3 with TRBJ1-1; D is unclear. The CDR3 totals 13 residues. In germline, CDR1 is SGHTA, CDR2 FQGTGA.

The chain uses TRBV7-6 and TRBJ2-1; TRBD2 agrees at 8 bases. CDR3 length: 17 residues. The germline CDR1 and CDR2 sequences are SGHVS and FNYEAQ. With V trimmed by 1 base and J by 7 bases, 12 bases remained unmatched. CDR3 in DNA: TGTGCCAGCAGCTTAGGATCGGTCGCAAGCGGGAGTAATGAGCAGTTCTTC. It is translated as CASSLGSVASGSNEQFF.

V usage is TRBV19 and J usage is TRBJ1-4, with 8 bases identical to TRBD1. V trimming: 5 bases; J trimming: 11 bases; junction bases outside the gene matches: 4. The CDR3 contains 12 residues. Looked up from germline, CDR1 is LNHDA and CDR2 is SQIVND (reference sequence). CDR3 bases: TGTGCCAGTAGTGTACAGGGGGATAAACTGTTTTTT. Its translation: CASSVQGDKLFF.

V is TRBV5-1 and J is TRBJ2-2, with 13 bases lining up with TRBD2. The V gene's germline CDR1 is SGHRS and CDR2 YFSETQ. The J segment lost 1 base and the V segment lost 7 bases, leaving 4 bases of the junction unmatched. This CDR3 is 16 amino acids long. CDR3 bases: TGCGCCAGCTACCGGACTAGCGGGAGGAACACCGGGGAGCTGTTTTTT. Amino acid sequence: CASYRTSGRNTGELFF.

The chain joins TRBV30 to TRBJ1-1; D is undetermined. The germline V and J ends were trimmed by 3 bases and 1 base, with 9 bases remaining between them. This CDR3 has 13 residues. Germline V gene lookup returns CDR1 GTSNPN and CDR2 SVGIG (reference sequence). CDR3 in DNA: TGTGCCTGGAGGGCCCGGGCGAACACTGAAGCTTTCTTT. Encoded protein: CAWRARANTEAFF. Variable domain in full (rest from reference TRBV30 and TRBJ1-1): SQTIHQWPATLVQPVGSPLSLECTVEGTSNPNLYWYRQAAGRGLQLLFYSVGIGQISSEVPQNLSASRPQDRQFILSSKKLLLSDSGFYLCAWRARANTEAFFGQGTRLTVV.

J is TRBJ1-4 and V is TRBV6-1, with D unclear. V shed 1 base and J shed 13 bases, with 16 bases lying between them. The length of the CDR3 is 14 residues. The germline CDR1 and CDR2 sequences are MNHNS and SASEGT. The CDR3 here is CASSEGGLSVLLFF. Here the CDR3 DNA reads TGTGCCAGCAGTGAAGGGGGATTGTCAGTACTACTGTTTTTT.

This chain links TRBV9 with TRBJ2-3, with D possibly being TRBD2 (6 bases). Germline CDR1 reads SGDLS; CDR2 reads YYNGEE. The CDR3 totals 13 residues. V lost 4 bases and J 5 bases, leaving 11 bases between the germline ends. CDR3 protein: CASSPGREDTQYF. DNA of the CDR3: TGTGCCAGCAGCCCCGGGCGGGAAGATACGCAGTATTTT.

This clone showed up just once. Other DNA sequences in the sample encode the same CDR3. CDR3 in DNA: TGTGCCAGCAGTTTAAGGGGTTATGGCTACACCTTC. As protein: CASSLRGYGYTF. J is TRBJ1-2 and V is TRBV28; D is perhaps TRBD1 (5 bases). The germline V and J ends were trimmed by 2 bases and 5 bases, with 6 bases remaining between them. The CDR3 covers 12 residues. In germline, CDR1 is MDHEN, CDR2 SYDVKM.

The chain has TRBV5-8 and TRBJ2-5; TRBD2 aligns across 14 bases. CDR3 size: 16 residues. Germline loops: CDR1 SGHTS, CDR2 YDEGEE. The J segment lost 3 bases and the V segment lost 2 bases, leaving 3 bases of the junction unmatched. The CDR3, as DNA: TGTGCCAGCAGCTTTTGGACTAGCGGGGGGAAAGAGACCCAGTACTTC. It specifies CASSFWTSGGKETQYF.

The rearrangement joins TRBV10-2 to TRBJ2-1, with 9 bases that match TRBD2. V was pared by 6 bases and J by 9 bases, with 12 bases of the junction left unmatched. The CDR3 totals 15 residues. Germline V lookup: CDR1 WSHSY, CDR2 SAAADI. CDR3 nucleotide sequence: TGCGCCAGCAGGAGTAGCGGGAGTAGCGGCCCTGAGCAGTTCTTC. Its protein is CASRSSGSSGPEQFF.